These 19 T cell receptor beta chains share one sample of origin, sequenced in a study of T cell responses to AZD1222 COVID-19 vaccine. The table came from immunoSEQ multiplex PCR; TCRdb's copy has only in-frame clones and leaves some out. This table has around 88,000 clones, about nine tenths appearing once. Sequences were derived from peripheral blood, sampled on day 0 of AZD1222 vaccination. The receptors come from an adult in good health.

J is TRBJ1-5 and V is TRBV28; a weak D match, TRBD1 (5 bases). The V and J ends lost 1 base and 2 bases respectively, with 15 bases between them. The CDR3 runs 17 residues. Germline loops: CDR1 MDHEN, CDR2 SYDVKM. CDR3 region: CASSLFFRGGGNQPQHF. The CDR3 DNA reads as TGTGCCAGCAGTTTATTTTTTCGGGGGGGAGGCAATCAGCCCCAGCATTTT.

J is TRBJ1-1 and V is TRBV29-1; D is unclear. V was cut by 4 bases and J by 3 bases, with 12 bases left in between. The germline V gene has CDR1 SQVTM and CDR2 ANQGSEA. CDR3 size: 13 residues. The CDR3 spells CSVGPGLDTEAFF. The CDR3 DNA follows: TGCAGCGTTGGACCCGGGCTTGACACTGAAGCTTTCTTT.

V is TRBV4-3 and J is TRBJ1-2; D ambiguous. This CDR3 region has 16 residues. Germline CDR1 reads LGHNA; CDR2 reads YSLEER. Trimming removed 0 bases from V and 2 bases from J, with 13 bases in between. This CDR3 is CASSQDRADTNYGYTF. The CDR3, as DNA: TGCGCCAGCAGCCAAGATCGGGCAGATACGAACTATGGCTACACCTTC.

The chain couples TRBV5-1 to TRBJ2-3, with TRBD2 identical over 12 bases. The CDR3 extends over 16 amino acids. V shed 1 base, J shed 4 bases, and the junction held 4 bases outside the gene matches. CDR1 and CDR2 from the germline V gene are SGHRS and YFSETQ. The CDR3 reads CASSLRLAGAPDTQYF. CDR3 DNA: TGCGCCAGCAGCTTGAGACTAGCGGGAGCCCCAGATACGCAGTATTTT.

The CDR3 region has the DNA TGCGCCAGCAGCTTGGCCCAGGGGAACACTGAAGCTTTCTTT. Translation gives CASSLAQGNTEAFF. V is TRBV5-1 and J is TRBJ1-1; D is perhaps TRBD1 (5 bases). In germline, CDR1 is SGHRS, CDR2 YFSETQ. CDR3 length: 14 amino acids. V was shortened by 0 bases and J by 1 base, with 7 bases between the two germline ends.

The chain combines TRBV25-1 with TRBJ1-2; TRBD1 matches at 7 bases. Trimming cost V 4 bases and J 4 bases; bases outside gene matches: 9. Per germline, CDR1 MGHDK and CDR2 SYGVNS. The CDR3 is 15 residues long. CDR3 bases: TGTGCCAGCAGTGGGGCAGGGGGTTACTTCTATGGCTACACCTTC. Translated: CASSGAGGYFYGYTF.

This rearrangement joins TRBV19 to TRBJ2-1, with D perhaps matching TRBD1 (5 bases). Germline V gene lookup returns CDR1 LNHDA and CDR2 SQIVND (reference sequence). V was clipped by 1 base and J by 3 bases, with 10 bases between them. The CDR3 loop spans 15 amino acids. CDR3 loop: CASSIGQGLYNEQFF. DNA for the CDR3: TGTGCCAGTAGTATAGGGCAGGGCCTCTACAATGAGCAGTTCTTC.

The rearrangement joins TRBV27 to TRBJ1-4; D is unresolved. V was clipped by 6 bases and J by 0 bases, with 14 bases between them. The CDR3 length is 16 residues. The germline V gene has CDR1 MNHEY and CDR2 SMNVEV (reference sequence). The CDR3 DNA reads TGTGCCAGCAGACCCTCTAGGGTTGCAACTAATGAAAAACTGTTTTTT. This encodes CASRPSRVATNEKLFF.

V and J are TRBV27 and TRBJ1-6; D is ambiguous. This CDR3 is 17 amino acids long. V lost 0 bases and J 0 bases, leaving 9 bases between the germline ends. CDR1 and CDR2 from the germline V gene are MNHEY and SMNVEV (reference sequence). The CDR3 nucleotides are TGTGCCAGCAGTTTATCGCTGGGGAGCTCCTATAATTCACCCCTCCACTTT. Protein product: CASSLSLGSSYNSPLHF.

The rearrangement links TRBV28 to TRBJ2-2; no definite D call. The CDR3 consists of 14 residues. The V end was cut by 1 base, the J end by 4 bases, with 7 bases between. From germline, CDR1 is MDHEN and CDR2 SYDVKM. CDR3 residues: CASSLLPFTGELFF. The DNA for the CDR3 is TGTGCCAGCAGTTTATTGCCTTTCACCGGGGAGCTGTTTTTT. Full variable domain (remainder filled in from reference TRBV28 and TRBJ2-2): DVKVTQSSRYLVKRTGEKVFLECVQDMDHENMFWYRQDPGLGLRLIYFSYDVKMKEKGDIPEGYSVSREKKERFSLILESASTNQTSMYLCASSLLPFTGELFFGEGSRLTVL.

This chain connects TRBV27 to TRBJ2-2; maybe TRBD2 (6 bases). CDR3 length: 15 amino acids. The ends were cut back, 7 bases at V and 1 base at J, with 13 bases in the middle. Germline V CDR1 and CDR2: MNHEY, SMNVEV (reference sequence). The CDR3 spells CASKAGTLNTGELFF. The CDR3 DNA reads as TGTGCCAGCAAGGCGGGGACCCTGAACACCGGGGAGCTGTTTTTT.

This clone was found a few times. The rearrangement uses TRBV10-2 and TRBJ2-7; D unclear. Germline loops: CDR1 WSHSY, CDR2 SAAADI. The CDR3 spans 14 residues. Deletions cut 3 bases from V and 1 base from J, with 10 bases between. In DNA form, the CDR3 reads TGCGCCAGCAGTGAAAGGCGTGGGTCCTACGAGCAGTACTTC. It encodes CASSERRGSYEQYF.

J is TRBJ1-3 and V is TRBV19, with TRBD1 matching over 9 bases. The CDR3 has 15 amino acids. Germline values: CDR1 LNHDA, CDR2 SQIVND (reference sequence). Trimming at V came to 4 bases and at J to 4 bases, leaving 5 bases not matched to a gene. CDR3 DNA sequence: TGTGCCAGTAGTAGTGGGACAGGGCCAGGAAACACCATATATTTT. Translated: CASSSGTGPGNTIYF.

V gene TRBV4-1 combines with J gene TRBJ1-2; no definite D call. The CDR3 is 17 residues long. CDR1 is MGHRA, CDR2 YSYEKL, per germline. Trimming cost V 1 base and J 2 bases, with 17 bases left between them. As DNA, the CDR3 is TGCGCCAGCAGCCAAGTCGGTCGAACACGGGTAAACTATGGCTACACCTTC. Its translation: CASSQVGRTRVNYGYTF.

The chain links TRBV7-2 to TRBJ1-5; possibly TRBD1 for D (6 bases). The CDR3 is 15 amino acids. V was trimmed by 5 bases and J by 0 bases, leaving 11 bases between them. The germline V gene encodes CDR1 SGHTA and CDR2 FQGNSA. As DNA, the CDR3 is TGTGCCAGCAGCCAGGACAGATTTAGCAATCAGCCCCAGCATTTT. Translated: CASSQDRFSNQPQHF.

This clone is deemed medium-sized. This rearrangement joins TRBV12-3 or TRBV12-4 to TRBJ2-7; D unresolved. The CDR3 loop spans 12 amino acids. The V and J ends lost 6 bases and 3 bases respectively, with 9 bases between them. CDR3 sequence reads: CASSPIDYEQYF. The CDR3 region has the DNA TGTGCCAGCAGCCCCATAGACTACGAGCAGTACTTC.

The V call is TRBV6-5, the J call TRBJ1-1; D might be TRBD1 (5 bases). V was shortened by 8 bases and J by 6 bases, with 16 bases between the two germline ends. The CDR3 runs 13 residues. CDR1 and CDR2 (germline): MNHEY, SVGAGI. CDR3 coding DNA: TGTGCCAGCCGAAGGGGAGAAGGAGCTGAAGCTTTCTTT. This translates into CASRRGEGAEAFF.

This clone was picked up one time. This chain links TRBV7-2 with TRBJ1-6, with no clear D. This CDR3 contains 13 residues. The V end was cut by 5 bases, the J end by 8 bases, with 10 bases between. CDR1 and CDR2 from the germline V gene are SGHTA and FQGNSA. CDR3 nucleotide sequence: TGTGCCAGCAGCCCGCGGAAAGATTCACCCCTCCACTTT. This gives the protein CASSPRKDSPLHF.

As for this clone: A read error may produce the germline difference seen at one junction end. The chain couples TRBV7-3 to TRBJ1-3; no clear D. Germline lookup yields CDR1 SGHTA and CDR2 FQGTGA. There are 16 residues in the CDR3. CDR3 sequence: CAGSLTAANTGNTIYF. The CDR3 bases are TGTGCCGGCAGCTTAACGGCAGCAAACACGGGAAACACCATATATTTT.